These 27 T cell receptor beta chains came from one sample sequenced in a study of T cells in women clearing cervical HPV infection listed by TCRdb under 2018. Libraries were built with the immunoSEQ multiplex PCR assay. Drawn from immuneACCESS, this table holds only the in-frame rearrangements with V and J called that TCRdb kept. Clones are partly lost; checked studies trace under half to an unresolved V gene and leave the rest unexplained. The sample table holds more than 25,000 clones. About 22% of the sample lies in the top ten. Sequencing was performed on blood buffy coat. The receptors here all came from a woman aged 18-70 years with a cervical HPV16 infection that either progressed to CIN3+ or cleared (not recorded which).

Points on this clone: The CDR3 extends 3 residues past the end of the read, so its final part is completed from the germline J gene. The chain uses TRBV19 and TRBJ2-2; TRBD2 matches 11 bases. V lost 10 bases and J lost 1; bases outside the gene matches: 5. Germline values: CDR1 LNHDA, CDR2 SQIVND (reference sequence). This CDR3 contains 15 residues. CDR3 bases read: TGTGCCACCTCTCTAGCGGGAGGGAACACCGGGGAG. It yields the protein CATSLAGGNTGE. The CDR3 in full is CATSLAGGNTGELFF.

Comment on this clone: The read stops 3 residues short of the end of the CDR3; the missing end is completed from the germline J gene. V usage is TRBV11-2 and J usage is TRBJ1-1, with TRBD1 as a possible D gene (5 bases). V gave up 10 bases and J gave up 1 base, with 16 bases separating them. This CDR3 is 14 amino acids long. Germline assignment: CDR1 SGHAT and CDR2 FQNNGV. The sequenced part of the CDR3 DNA is TGTGCCACGGTGAGGCAGGGTCCGAACACTGAA. Translated: CATVRQGPNTE. The whole CDR3 sequence reads CATVRQGPNTEAFF. The full variable domain, completed using reference TRBV11-2 and TRBJ1-1, is EAGVAQSPRYKIIEKRQSVAFWCNPISGHATLYWYQQILGQGPKLLIQFQNNGVVDDSQLPKDRFSAERLKGVDSTLKIQPAKLEDSAVYLCATVRQGPNTEAFFGQGTRLTVV.

CDR3 region: CASSPRQALYEQYF. The CDR3 bases that were read are TGTGCCAGCAGCCCTAGACAGGCCCTCTACGAG. V and J are TRBV7-9 and TRBJ2-7, with D perhaps TRBD1 (6 bases). Read coverage stops 3 residues before the CDR3 terminus; the germline J gene supplies the remainder. Germline values: CDR1 SEHNR, CDR2 FQNEAQ (reference sequence). The CDR3 covers 14 residues. Trimming removed 5 bases from V and 3 bases from J, with 14 bases in between.

About this clone: Coverage ceases 3 residues before the CDR3 finishes, and the germline J gene fills in the end. The chain joins TRBV5-1 to TRBJ2-5; D not certain. The CDR3 sequence is 11 residues long. V lost 7 bases to trimming and J lost 0 bases, with 4 bases between them. Per germline, CDR1 SGHRS and CDR2 YFSETQ. The CDR3 protein is CASAYQETQYF. The DNA read from the CDR3 is TGCGCCAGCGCGTACCAAGAGACC.

Note on this clone: Coverage ceases 3 residues before the CDR3 finishes, and the germline J gene fills in the end. V usage is TRBV20-1 and J usage is TRBJ2-5, with TRBD2 matching over 8 bases. Germline loops: CDR1 DFQATT, CDR2 SNEGSKA (reference sequence). The V segment lost 6 bases and the J segment 5 bases; nucleotides outside the gene matches: 14. The CDR3 runs 15 residues. The CDR3: CSAILSGTTSETQYF. CDR3 DNA (partial): TGCAGTGCCATCCTTAGCGGGACAACGTCGGAGACC.

On this clone itself: Sequencing ends 3 residues short of the CDR3 end; the germline J gene provides the rest. This chain links TRBV5-1 with TRBJ2-5; possibly TRBD2 for D (5 bases). The CDR3 loop spans 12 amino acids. Germline lookup yields CDR1 SGHRS and CDR2 YFSETQ. The V end lost 5 bases, the J end lost 5 bases, and 10 bases lay between the germline ends. CDR3 in amino acids: CASRRGWETQYF. The covered CDR3 bases are TGCGCCAGCAGGAGAGGGTGGGAGACC.

Regarding this clone: The CDR3 end falls 3 residues outside the read, so it is completed with the germline J gene. This sequence joins TRBV5-1 and TRBJ1-1, with D maybe TRBD1 (5 bases). CDR1 is SGHRS and CDR2 is YFSETQ in the germline V gene. CDR3 length: 15 residues. Trimming took 4 bases from V and 2 from J, leaving 15 bases between them. The covered CDR3 bases are TGCGCCAGCAGCGCCCTCGGGGGGGGAAACACTGAA. This sequence encodes CASSALGGGNTE. The entire CDR3 reads CASSALGGGNTEAFF.

Regarding this clone: The read falls 3 residues short of the CDR3 end, and the missing part is taken from the germline J gene. This chain uses TRBV10-1 with TRBJ2-7; tentatively, D is TRBD1 (5 bases). The germline V gene has CDR1 WNHNN and CDR2 SYGVQD (reference sequence). This CDR3 is 13 amino acids long. The V gene lost 2 bases and the J gene lost 6 bases, with 11 bases spanning the gap. The part of the CDR3 DNA that was read is TGCGCCAGCAGTGAGAGCAGGGTGAGCGAG. This codes for CASSESRVSE. Given in full, the CDR3 is CASSESRVSEQYF.

Details on this clone: The observed sequence ends 3 residues before the CDR3 terminus, with the missing tail filled in from the germline J gene. The chain couples TRBV19 to TRBJ2-7, with 8 bases lining up with TRBD2. The junction had 2 bases not matched to a gene; V was cut back by 5 bases and J by 2 bases. In germline, CDR1 is LNHDA, CDR2 SQIVND (reference sequence). This CDR3 has 13 amino acids. The CDR3 loop is CASSSGGAYEQYF. CDR3 DNA (partial): TGTGCCAGTAGTTCGGGGGGGGCCTACGAG.

Points on this clone: The read ends 3 residues early relative to the CDR3; the germline J gene fills the gap. The rearrangement uses TRBV29-1 and TRBJ1-1; TRBD1 might be the D (5 bases). The germline V gene encodes CDR1 SQVTM and CDR2 ANQGSEA. This CDR3 comprises 13 residues. Trimming stripped 4 bases from V and 1 base from J, with 10 bases between. The part of the CDR3 DNA that was read is TGCAGCGTTGGCCGGGGGGGGAACACTGAA. Its protein product is CSVGRGGNTE. The full CDR3 protein reads CSVGRGGNTEAFF.

Comments on this clone: The read comes to an end 3 residues before the CDR3 does, leaving the germline J gene to fill in the end. This chain links TRBV7-9 with TRBJ2-7; D gene uncertain. Germline V gene sequence: CDR1 SEHNR, CDR2 FQNEAQ (reference sequence). The CDR3 runs to 11 residues. Trimming took 5 bases from V and 5 from J, leaving 7 bases between them. CDR3 residues: CASSAGDEQYF. CDR3 DNA, as far as it was read: TGTGCCAGCAGCGCAGGTGACGAG.

With respect to this clone: The read comes to an end 3 residues before the CDR3 does, leaving the germline J gene to fill in the end. The rearrangement joins TRBV11-2 to TRBJ1-2; tentative D call: TRBD1 (5 bases). V lost 4 bases, J lost 2 bases, and 14 bases lay in between. The CDR3 loop spans 15 amino acids. Germline CDR1 and CDR2: SGHAT and FQNNGV. CDR3 DNA, as far as it was read: TGTGCCAGCAGCTCCAACCCGACAGTGAACTATGGC. Translation: CASSSNPTVNYG. The complete CDR3 reads CASSSNPTVNYGYTF.

Remarks on this clone: From the germline J gene comes the end of the CDR3, since the read stops 3 residues before it. The chain uses TRBV10-1 and TRBJ2-1; 12 bases agree with TRBD2. The length of the CDR3 is 19 residues. Germline lookup yields CDR1 WNHNN and CDR2 SYGVQD (reference sequence). V was clipped by 4 bases and J by 0 bases; unmatched bases: 10. This chain's CDR3 is CASSATPGLAGSSYNEQFF. CDR3 DNA (partial): TGCGCCAGCAGTGCTACACCGGGACTAGCGGGCAGCTCCTACAATGAG.

About this clone: The read falls 3 residues short of the CDR3 end, and the missing part is taken from the germline J gene. The chain has TRBV6-1 and TRBJ1-5; no definite D call. V lost 1 base to trimming and J lost 4 bases, with 20 bases between them. Germline V CDR1 and CDR2: MNHNS, SASEGT. There are 18 residues in the CDR3. The covered CDR3 bases are TGTGCCAGCAGTGAAGTCCCCGAGACACTCACGGATAATCAGCCC. Protein: CASSEVPETLTDNQP. The complete CDR3 protein is CASSEVPETLTDNQPQHF.

Notes on this clone: The read stops 3 residues short of the end of the CDR3; the missing end is completed from the germline J gene. The chain joins TRBV18 to TRBJ2-3, with D perhaps TRBD1 (6 bases). Germline assignment: CDR1 KGHSH and CDR2 LQKENI. The CDR3 is 14 amino acids. The CDR3 region is CASSSGVLQETQYF. The DNA read from the CDR3 is TGTGCCAGCTCCTCAGGGGTTCTCCAAGAGACG.

In regard to this clone: The read falls 3 residues short of the CDR3 end, and the missing part is taken from the germline J gene. This chain uses TRBV19 with TRBJ1-3; D remains ambiguous. The germline CDR1 and CDR2 sequences are LNHDA and SQIVND (reference sequence). The CDR3 extends over 16 amino acids. Trimming removed 1 base from V and 0 bases from J, with 10 bases in between. CDR3 sequence reads: CASSIVYSGSGNTIYF. The part of the CDR3 DNA that was read is TGTGCCAGTAGTATAGTGTACTCAGGCTCTGGAAACACC.

A remark on this clone: The observed sequence ends 3 residues before the CDR3 terminus, with the missing tail filled in from the germline J gene. The J gene is TRBJ1-5, the V gene TRBV28; D is ambiguous. This CDR3 comprises 13 residues. V lost 6 bases to trimming and J lost 7 bases, with 13 bases between them. Germline V CDR1 and CDR2: MDHEN, SYDVKM. The CDR3 DNA, read in part, is TGTGCCAGCAGCACACCAGGAAACCAGCCC. The encoded protein is CASSTPGNQP. The CDR3 reads in full as CASSTPGNQPQHF.

Note on this clone: With the read ending 3 residues before the CDR3 end, the germline J gene is used to fill in that end. The V call is TRBV2, the J call TRBJ2-7; TRBD2 matches 7 bases. Germline V gene sequence: CDR1 SNHLY, CDR2 FYNNEI. Germline trimming cut 3 bases from V and 1 base from J; bases unmatched to any gene: 12. The CDR3 sequence is 17 residues long. Partial CDR3 DNA: TGTGCCAGCAGTGACCCGAGAATTTGGGGGGGGTCCTACGAG. This gives the protein CASSDPRIWGGSYE. The CDR3, in full, reads CASSDPRIWGGSYEQYF.

Concerning this clone: The read halts 3 residues ahead of the CDR3 end, with the missing end drawn from the germline J gene. The chain has TRBV19 and TRBJ2-1; no definite D call. V lost 7 bases and J lost 3, with 13 bases in between. CDR1 is LNHDA and CDR2 is SQIVND in the germline V gene (reference sequence). The CDR3 has 14 residues. The DNA read from the CDR3 is TGTGCCAGTACTTCCCTGAGCGACTACAATGAG. It specifies CASTSLSDYNE. In full, the CDR3 is CASTSLSDYNEQFF.

On this clone: The CDR3 extends 3 residues past the end of the read, so its final part is completed from the germline J gene. The genes are TRBV5-1 and TRBJ2-1; TRBD2 matches 9 bases. After removal of 2 bases from V and 7 bases from J, the junction contained 7 bases not matched to a gene. This CDR3 is 15 amino acids long. The V gene's germline CDR1 is SGHRS and CDR2 YFSETQ. The CDR3 spells CASSFSPSGKNEQFF. The covered CDR3 bases are TGCGCCAGCAGCTTCTCGCCTAGCGGGAAAAATGAG.

A remark on this clone: The CDR3 goes on 3 residues after the read ends, and that part is filled in from the germline J gene. This chain links TRBV6-2 or TRBV6-3 with TRBJ1-2; D unresolved. This CDR3 is 11 amino acids long. The germline CDR1 and CDR2 sequences are MNHEY and SVGEGT. CDR3 DNA (partial): TGTGCCAGCAGTCCCCCGCCGGGT. Protein sequence: CASSPPPG. The whole CDR3 protein is CASSPPPGYTF.

Of note for this clone: The DNA ends 3 residues before the CDR3 does, and the rest of the CDR3 is filled in from the germline J gene. V usage is TRBV7-2 and J usage is TRBJ2-5; 7 positions agree with TRBD1. CDR1 and CDR2 from the germline V gene are SGHTA and FQGNSA. J was trimmed by 2 bases and V by 3 bases; bases with no gene match: 3. There are 14 residues in the CDR3. CDR3 DNA, as far as it was read: TGTGCCAGCAGCTTGGGACAGTTACAAGAGACC. Its protein product is CASSLGQLQET. The CDR3 reads in full as CASSLGQLQETQYF.

Details on this clone: The sequenced fragment ends 3 residues before the CDR3 boundary, so the rest is inferred from the germline J gene. This sequence joins TRBV9 and TRBJ2-7; no definite D call. The V gene lost 3 bases and the J gene lost 5 bases, with 9 bases spanning the gap. Germline V lookup: CDR1 SGDLS, CDR2 YYNGEE. The CDR3 totals 12 residues. The CDR3 loop is CASSGHDNEQYF. The part of the CDR3 DNA that was read is TGTGCCAGCAGCGGGCATGACAACGAG.

A remark on this clone: The CDR3 end falls 3 residues outside the read, so it is completed with the germline J gene. The chain is built from TRBV19 and TRBJ1-2, with 9 bases fitting TRBD1. CDR3 size: 16 residues. Germline V gene lookup returns CDR1 LNHDA and CDR2 SQIVND (reference sequence). CDR3 DNA (partial): TGTGCCAGTAGTATAGGCGGCGGGACAGGGTCCTACGAC. It specifies CASSIGGGTGSYD. The full CDR3 reads CASSIGGGTGSYDYTF.

Details on this clone: From the germline J gene comes the end of the CDR3, since the read stops 3 residues before it. The V and J genes are TRBV29-1 and TRBJ1-1, with 10 positions matching TRBD1. V trimming: 5 bases; J trimming: 5 bases; junction bases outside the gene matches: 5. There are 13 residues in the CDR3. Germline CDR1 is SQVTM and CDR2 is ANQGSEA. CDR3 DNA, as far as it was read: TGCAGCGTTCAAGGACAGGGGGGAACTGAA. This gives the protein CSVQGQGGTE. The CDR3 reads in full as CSVQGQGGTEAFF.

Partial CDR3 DNA: TGTGCCAGTAGGGAGGACTTAGGAGAGACG. Its translation is CASREDLGET. The whole CDR3 region reads CASREDLGETQYF. The chain is built from TRBV19 and TRBJ2-3, with D possibly matching TRBD2 (5 bases). The read comes to an end 3 residues before the CDR3 does, leaving the germline J gene to fill in the end. CDR3 length equals 13 residues. The germline V gene encodes CDR1 LNHDA and CDR2 SQIVND (reference sequence).

Partial CDR3 DNA: TGCAGTGCTAGCGGTAGCTCCTACAATGAG. Translation: CSASGSSYNE. The full CDR3 sequence reads CSASGSSYNEQFF. V gene TRBV20-1 combines with J gene TRBJ2-1, with no clear D. Coverage ceases 3 residues before the CDR3 finishes, and the germline J gene fills in the end. The V gene lost 3 bases and the J gene lost 0 bases, with 6 bases spanning the gap. The CDR3 runs to 13 residues. CDR1 DFQATT and CDR2 SNEGSKA come from the germline V gene (reference sequence).